This T cell receptor beta chain is from a study of T cell responses to AZD1222 COVID-19 vaccine. Germline-derived CDR1 and CDR2 are MNHEY and SVGAGI. The J segment lost 1 base and the V segment lost 4 bases, leaving 6 bases of the junction unmatched. The CDR3 runs to 15 residues. Assay: immunoSEQ multiplex PCR; the TCRdb copy retains only in-frame clones and omits some. The sample shows 89,000 or so clones, just over 85% of them seen only once. The study's findings and limits: Epitopes outside B.1.351 and B.1.1.7 mutated regions reportedly drew nearly half of spike TCRs. Clonal diversity was possibly underestimated; the donors were predominantly white British and more often female.

To note about this clone: The antigen is not known.

The source is an adult who received the AZD1222 COVID-19 vaccine. The source was peripheral blood, collected 28 days after the second AZD1222 dose. This chain joins TRBV6-5 and TRBJ2-7; 8 bases match TRBD1. CDR3 sequence: CASSLYRGTSYEQYF. The CDR3 DNA sequence: TGTGCCAGCAGTTTATACAGGGGGACATCCTACGAGCAGTACTTC.